What follows are 27 T cell receptor beta chains derived from one specimen sequenced in a study of blood T cell repertoires in COVID-19. Only in-frame clones appear in the TCRdb table, and some are missing; sequencing was by immunoSEQ multiplex PCR. The sample has about 150,000 clones; approximately 85% are singletons. Material for sequencing was peripheral blood. The receptors shown here come from an elderly woman with COVID-19, enrolled during active disease.

V gene TRBV5-4 combines with J gene TRBJ2-1; 11 bases line up with TRBD2. Trimming at V came to 4 bases and at J to 9 bases, leaving 6 bases not matched to a gene. CDR3 length: 14 amino acids. CDR1 SGHNT and CDR2 YYREEE come from the germline V gene (reference sequence). CDR3 residues: CASSPSGGWGEQFF. The CDR3 nucleotides are TGTGCCAGCAGCCCTAGCGGGGGGTGGGGTGAGCAGTTCTTC. Supplemented by reference TRBV5-4 and TRBJ2-1, the full variable domain reads ETGVTQSPTHLIKTRGQQVTLRCSSQSGHNTVSWYQQALGQGPQFIFQYYREEENGRGNFPPRFSGLQFPNYSSELNVNALELDDSALYLCASSPSGGWGEQFFGPGTRLTVL.

The table lists this clone with a count of one. This chain links TRBV3-1 (or the pseudogene TRBV3-2) with TRBJ1-1; D may be TRBD1 (5 bases). Germline V gene sequence: CDR1 LGHDT, CDR2 YNNKEL (reference sequence). The CDR3 loop spans 14 amino acids. V lost 6 bases to trimming and J lost 6 bases, with 17 bases between them. The DNA for the CDR3 is TGTGCCAGCAGACCGGGGGGTTCGGTCGCTGAAGCTTTCTTT. It encodes CASRPGGSVAEAFF.

The chain recombines TRBV3-1 (or the pseudogene TRBV3-2) with TRBJ1-1; unclear D gene. Trimming took 1 base from V and 4 from J, leaving 10 bases between them. There are 14 residues in the CDR3. The V gene's germline CDR1 is LGHDT and CDR2 YNNKEL (reference sequence). The CDR3 protein is CASSQVGEGTEAFF. CDR3 coding DNA: TGTGCCAGCAGCCAAGTCGGGGAGGGCACTGAAGCTTTCTTT.

The chain joins TRBV9 to TRBJ1-5; TRBD1 matches 7 bases. V lost 4 bases to trimming and J lost 6 bases; unmatched junction nucleotides: 4. The V gene's germline CDR1 is SGDLS and CDR2 YYNGEE. The CDR3 sequence is 13 residues long. The CDR3 DNA follows: TGTGCCAGCAGCCCTGGGACAGCTCAGCCCCAGCATTTT. This gives the protein CASSPGTAQPQHF.

This clone showed up just a few times. This chain joins TRBV2 and TRBJ1-5, with 12 bases identical to TRBD1. Germline CDR1 is SNHLY and CDR2 is FYNNEI. V was pared by 11 bases and J by 6 bases, with 8 bases of the junction left unmatched. This CDR3 has 14 residues. The CDR3 protein is CAGSPGQGAQPQHF. The CDR3 DNA reads as TGTGCCGGGTCTCCGGGACAGGGGGCTCAGCCCCAGCATTTT.

The CDR3 loop reads CATSRDQGNEKLFF. The CDR3 DNA reads TGTGCCACCAGCAGAGATCAGGGAAATGAAAAACTGTTTTTT. This chain links TRBV15 with TRBJ1-4, with D tentatively TRBD1 (5 bases). Trimming took 0 bases from V and 5 from J, leaving 7 bases between them. Germline CDR1 is LNHNV and CDR2 is YYDKDF (reference sequence). The CDR3 is 14 amino acids.

The V gene is TRBV7-2, the J gene TRBJ1-1, with a tentative D call TRBD1 (6 bases). The V end lost 3 bases, the J end lost 3 bases, and 11 bases lay between the germline ends. CDR3 size: 14 residues. Germline V gene lookup returns CDR1 SGHTA and CDR2 FQGNSA. DNA for the CDR3: TGTGCCAGCAGCTTGGGGGCTTCCTACACTGAAGCTTTCTTT. This encodes CASSLGASYTEAFF.

The chain has TRBV5-1 and TRBJ2-3; 16 bases agree with TRBD2. The CDR3 runs to 15 residues. Germline trimming cut 3 bases from V and 10 bases from J; bases unmatched to any gene: 5. Germline CDR1 SGHRS, CDR2 YFSETQ. The DNA for the CDR3 is TGCGCCAGCAGCTCAGGGACTAGCGGGAGGGTGGCGCAGTATTTT. Translated, it gives CASSSGTSGRVAQYF.

The J gene is TRBJ1-4, the V gene TRBV21-1. TRBV21-1 is reported as a pseudogene. There are 17 residues in the CDR3. CDR3 bases: TGTGCCAGCATTATTCCCGGGACGGGGGCAACTAATGAAAAACTGTTTTTT. This sequence encodes CASIIPGTGATNEKLFF.

This rearrangement joins TRBV5-1 to TRBJ2-1; 8 bases match TRBD1. The CDR3 is made up of 14 amino acids. Per the germline V gene, CDR1 is SGHRS and CDR2 is YFSETQ. Trimming cost V 1 base and J 8 bases; bases outside gene matches: 5. The CDR3 sequence: CASSLRSGGDEQFF. DNA for the CDR3: TGCGCCAGCAGCTTGAGGTCAGGGGGCGATGAGCAGTTCTTC.

This rearrangement joins TRBV27 to TRBJ2-7, with 7 positions matching TRBD1. CDR1 and CDR2 from the germline V gene are MNHEY and SMNVEV (reference sequence). CDR3 length: 15 amino acids. The trim removed 0 bases at V and 0 bases at J, leaving 2 bases unmatched. This chain's CDR3 is CASSLSGQFSYEQYF. In DNA form, the CDR3 reads TGTGCCAGCAGTTTATCGGGACAGTTCTCCTACGAGCAGTACTTC.

The rearrangement joins TRBV6-6 to TRBJ2-1; 9 bases line up with TRBD1. Trimming cost V 6 bases and J 3 bases; bases outside gene matches: 6. Germline V gives CDR1 MNHNY, CDR2 SVGAGI (reference sequence). This CDR3 region has 15 residues. The CDR3 sequence is CASRAPGQGYNEQFF. CDR3 nucleotides: TGTGCCAGCAGAGCTCCGGGACAGGGCTACAATGAGCAGTTCTTC.

The rearrangement uses TRBV29-1 and TRBJ2-7; weak D call: TRBD1 (6 bases). V gave up 4 bases and J gave up 2 bases, with 9 bases separating them. The CDR3 spans 12 residues. From germline, CDR1 is SQVTM and CDR2 ANQGSEA. In DNA form, the CDR3 reads TGCAGCGTTGGAAGGGGGACCTACGAGCAGTACTTC. It specifies CSVGRGTYEQYF.

The chain uses TRBV7-3 and TRBJ2-2; D ambiguous. The CDR3 spans 13 residues. Germline values: CDR1 SGHTA, CDR2 FQGTGA. V shed 4 bases and J shed 4 bases, with 7 bases lying between them. The CDR3 reads CASSSYSTGELFF. The DNA of the CDR3 is TGTGCCAGCAGCTCCTACAGCACCGGGGAGCTGTTTTTT.

The V and J genes are TRBV7-3 and TRBJ2-5, with 12 positions matching TRBD2. V shed 5 bases and J 4 bases; nucleotides not matched to a gene: 5. Per germline, CDR1 SGHTA and CDR2 FQGTGA. This CDR3 is built from 15 residues. CDR3 sequence: CASSVTSGRGETQYF. DNA of the CDR3: TGTGCCAGCAGCGTGACTAGCGGGAGAGGAGAGACCCAGTACTTC.

The V gene is TRBV5-4, the J gene TRBJ2-7, with 8 bases identical to TRBD2. The CDR3 extends over 15 amino acids. The V gene end was trimmed by 6 bases and the J gene end by 1 base; junction bases not matched to a gene: 9. The germline CDR1 and CDR2 sequences are SGHNT and YYREEE (reference sequence). The DNA of the CDR3 is TGTGCCAGCAAAGACGGGAGGGGACTTTCCTACGAGCAGTACTTC. It translates to CASKDGRGLSYEQYF. Based on the CDR3 plus reference TRBV5-4 and TRBJ2-7, the full variable domain is ETGVTQSPTHLIKTRGQQVTLRCSSQSGHNTVSWYQQALGQGPQFIFQYYREEENGRGNFPPRFSGLQFPNYSSELNVNALELDDSALYLCASKDGRGLSYEQYFGPGTRLTVT.

V and J are TRBV18 and TRBJ2-5, with D maybe TRBD2 (6 bases). V lost 0 bases and J lost 6, with 14 bases in between. Germline CDR1 reads KGHSH; CDR2 reads LQKENI. The CDR3 covers 15 residues. CDR3 in amino acids: CASSPPLGAGQTQYF. Here the CDR3 DNA reads TGTGCCAGCTCACCACCGTTGGGTGCGGGGCAGACCCAGTACTTC.

The chain recombines TRBV5-6 with TRBJ2-1; a weak D match, TRBD1 (5 bases). Germline loops: CDR1 SGHDT, CDR2 YYEEEE. CDR3 size: 14 residues. V was cut by 2 bases and J by 8 bases, with 14 bases left in between. In DNA, the CDR3 is TGTGCCAGCAGCTTTGGGGCCTCACCCCATGAGCAGTTCTTC. Protein sequence: CASSFGASPHEQFF.

The V and J genes are TRBV3-1 (or the pseudogene TRBV3-2) and TRBJ2-5; no reliable D call. Germline loops: CDR1 LGHDT, CDR2 YNNKEL (reference sequence). V shed 1 base and J shed 5 bases, with 8 bases lying between them. The CDR3 has 13 residues. CDR3 coding DNA: TGTGCCAGCAGCCAAGGGCAGTCGGAGACCCAGTACTTC. Translated: CASSQGQSETQYF.

The genes are TRBV9 and TRBJ2-2; a weak D match, TRBD2 (6 bases). The CDR3 extends over 17 amino acids. Trimming shortened V by 4 bases and J by 3 bases, and 19 bases separated the two germline ends. Germline CDR1 and CDR2: SGDLS and YYNGEE. CDR3 coding DNA: TGTGCCAGCAGCCCGCGAGTGGGGCGGGGTTACACCGGGGAGCTGTTTTTT. Protein sequence: CASSPRVGRGYTGELFF.

The chain recombines TRBV6-5 with TRBJ2-7, with a tentative D call TRBD1 (6 bases). The CDR3 has 15 amino acids. In germline, CDR1 is MNHEY, CDR2 SVGAGI. The ends were cut back, 0 bases at V and 1 base at J, with 10 bases in the middle. The CDR3, as DNA: TGTGCCAGCAGTTACTCGAGCAGGGGATCCTACGAGCAGTACTTC. Amino acids: CASSYSSRGSYEQYF.

This chain joins TRBV5-5 and TRBJ2-3; D is perhaps TRBD1 (6 bases). The germline CDR1 and CDR2 sequences are SGHKS and YYEKEE (reference sequence). This CDR3 region has 13 residues. The V and J ends lost 0 bases and 6 bases respectively, with 8 bases between them. The CDR3 coding sequence is TGTGCCAGCAGCTTGGCAGGGGTGGATACGCAGTATTTT. Translated, it gives CASSLAGVDTQYF.

This chain uses TRBV9 with TRBJ2-1; tentatively, D is TRBD1 (5 bases). The CDR3 is made up of 14 amino acids. The germline V gene has CDR1 SGDLS and CDR2 YYNGEE. V lost 4 bases and J lost 7, with 15 bases in between. The CDR3, as DNA: TGTGCCAGCAGCCTCGACGGGTACAGGAATGAGCAGTTCTTC. Protein product: CASSLDGYRNEQFF.

The rearrangement joins TRBV24-1 to TRBJ2-7; tentatively, D is TRBD2 (5 bases). This CDR3 has 13 amino acids. Trimming left V 4 bases short and J 7 bases short, with 13 bases between. The germline CDR1 and CDR2 sequences are KGHDR and SFDVKD. CDR3 sequence: CATSDQRPGEQYF. CDR3 coding DNA: TGTGCCACCAGTGACCAGAGGCCGGGGGAGCAGTACTTC.

The chain is built from TRBV9 and TRBJ2-1; the D gene is possibly TRBD2 (6 bases). CDR3 length equals 14 residues. Trimming took 4 bases from V and 0 from J, leaving 8 bases between them. The germline CDR1 and CDR2 sequences are SGDLS and YYNGEE. The CDR3 nucleotides are TGTGCCAGCAGCTACGGGAGCTCCTACAATGAGCAGTTCTTC. It yields the protein CASSYGSSYNEQFF. The full variable domain, completed using reference TRBV9 and TRBJ2-1, is DSGVTQTPKHLITATGQRVTLRCSPRSGDLSVYWYQQSLDQGLQFLIQYYNGEERAKGNILERFSAQQFPDLHSELNLSSLELGDSALYFCASSYGSSYNEQFFGPGTRLTVL.

V is TRBV3-1 (or the pseudogene TRBV3-2) and J is TRBJ2-3, with a tentative D call TRBD2 (5 bases). This CDR3 comprises 16 residues. With 4 bases removed from V and 4 bases from J, the gap between germline ends came to 18 bases. Germline-derived CDR1 and CDR2 are LGHDT and YNNKEL (reference sequence). The DNA of the CDR3 is TGTGCCAGCAGCCGTAGTCCTCTAAGCGGAGCAGATACGCAGTATTTT. Protein: CASSRSPLSGADTQYF.

The chain couples TRBV6-1 to TRBJ2-7, with a possible D match to TRBD2 (5 bases). The V and J ends lost 0 bases and 3 bases respectively, with 9 bases between them. Germline V gives CDR1 MNHNS, CDR2 SASEGT. There are 14 residues in the CDR3. CDR3 nucleotide sequence: TGTGCCAGCAGTGAAGCGTTCGCGGGCTACGAGCAGTACTTC. Translating it yields CASSEAFAGYEQYF.